This T cell receptor beta chain was observed in a study of blood T cell repertoires in COVID-19. Study as a whole: Sample material is recorded as cDNA or gDNA derived from T cells, B-cell-depleted T cells, or PBMCs.

Profiled with immunoSEQ multiplex PCR; TCRdb holds only in-frame clones, not every one. Found here are around 330,000 clones, approximately 90% of them singletons; the top ten hold approximately 1.6%. Seattle patient enrollment occurred during active infection, with longitudinal follow-up thereafter. The sample was peripheral blood. The TCR was taken from a woman between 25 and 40 years old with COVID-19, enrolled during active disease.

The CDR3 nucleotides are TGTGCCAGCATCGCAGAGACGGGGGGGGGAAATGAGCAGTTCTTC. This sequence encodes CASIAETGGGNEQFF. This chain joins TRBV27 and TRBJ2-1, with 8 bases identical to TRBD2. Germline assignment: CDR1 MNHEY and CDR2 SMNVEV (reference sequence). The CDR3 covers 15 residues. With V trimmed by 7 bases and J by 7 bases, 12 bases remained unmatched.